The sequence of this T cell receptor beta chain was determined in a study of blood T cells in healthy people across ages. Broader study findings: Age showed a roughly linear inverse relationship with TCR beta diversity per million T cells. Relative to aged donors, long-lived donors carried more naive CD4+ cells and displayed higher diversity. A strong correlation between TCR beta diversity and naive T cell percentage was seen.

From germline, CDR1 is SQVTM and CDR2 ANQGSEA. With V trimmed by 7 bases and J by 3 bases, 7 bases remained unmatched. This CDR3 is built from 13 residues. Only one count was recorded for this clonotype. Its antigen is unidentified. Sample-barcoded 5' priming and a J-beta primer mix drove a second PCR of 7 to 11 cycles. TCRdb reprocessed the 5' RACE reads with MiXCR, giving one entry per CDR3 protein. Among about 1.4 million distinct CDR3 sequences listed, approximately 60% were seen once. This sequence was found in a man younger than 35 in good health. The chain links TRBV29-1 to TRBJ2-5; 8 nucleotides agree with TRBD1. Material for sequencing was blood. The CDR3 spells CSGINRGEETQYF. CDR3 coding DNA: TGCAGCGGGATCAACAGGGGGGAAGAGACCCAGTACTTC. Full variable domain (missing parts from reference TRBV29-1 and TRBJ2-5): SAVISQKPSRDICQRGTSLTIQCQVDSQVTMMFWYRQQPGQSLTLIATANQGSEATYESGFVIDKFPISRPNLTFSTLTVSNMSPEDSSIYLCSGINRGEETQYFGPGTRLLVL.